The entry that follows covers one T cell receptor beta chain sequence. This sample is part of a study of glioma-infiltrating T cells after dendritic cell vaccination. Overall study context: Dendritic cells derived from monocytes and pulsed with autologous tumor lysate formed the vaccine.

Selection required adequate fresh-frozen tumor tissue plus more than two years' survival data. Germline CDR1 is SGHTA and CDR2 is FQGNSA. The CDR3 contains 17 residues. The ends lost 3 bases at V and 0 bases at J; junction bases unmatched: 8. Measured with immunoSEQ multiplex PCR; TCRdb has only the in-frame clones, and not every one. This table has approximately 100,000 clones, approximately 80% appearing once. The sequence derives from a human donor with glioblastoma. Here the sequenced sample was blood, taken before dendritic cell vaccination. The gene calls are TRBV7-2 and TRBJ2-1; TRBD2 agrees at 7 bases. CDR3 sequence: CASSFRLAHSSYNEQFF. The CDR3 DNA reads TGTGCCAGCAGCTTTCGACTAGCCCACAGCTCCTACAATGAGCAGTTCTTC.